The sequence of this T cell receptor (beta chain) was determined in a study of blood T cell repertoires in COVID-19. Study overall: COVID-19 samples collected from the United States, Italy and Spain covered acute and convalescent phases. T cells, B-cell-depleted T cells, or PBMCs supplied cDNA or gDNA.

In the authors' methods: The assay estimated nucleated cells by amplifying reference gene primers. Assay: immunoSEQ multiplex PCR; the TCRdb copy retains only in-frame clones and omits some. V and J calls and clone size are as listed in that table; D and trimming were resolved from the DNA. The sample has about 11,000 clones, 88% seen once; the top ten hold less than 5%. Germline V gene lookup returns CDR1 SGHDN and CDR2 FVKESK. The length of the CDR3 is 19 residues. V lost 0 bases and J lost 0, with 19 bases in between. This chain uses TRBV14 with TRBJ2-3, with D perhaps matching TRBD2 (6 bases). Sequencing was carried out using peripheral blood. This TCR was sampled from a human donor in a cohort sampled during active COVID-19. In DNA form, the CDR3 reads TGTGCCAGCAGCCAAGAACTTCTCGGAGTGGGGACTAGCACAGATACGCAGTATTTT. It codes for CASSQELLGVGTSTDTQYF.